The 27 T cell receptor beta chains reported below all come from one sample, sequenced in a study of T cell responses to AZD1222 COVID-19 vaccine. Sequencing used immunoSEQ multiplex PCR; TCRdb keeps in-frame clones, though not all of them. Counted here are about 140,000 clones, 85% to 95% occurring once; the ten biggest clones make up approximately 5.4%. The sample in question was peripheral blood, obtained on day 0 of AZD1222 vaccination. The receptors come from an adult in good health.

As DNA, the CDR3 is TGCGCCAGCAGCCAACTCACGACAGGAGGCACCGGGGAGCTGTTTTTT. Translation gives CASSQLTTGGTGELFF. This sequence joins TRBV4-3 and TRBJ2-2; tentatively, D is TRBD1 (6 bases). CDR3 size: 16 residues. Germline V gene lookup returns CDR1 LGHNA and CDR2 YSLEER. V was shortened by 2 bases and J by 4 bases, with 14 bases between the two germline ends.

Worth noting for this clone: Within the sample, other DNA sequences also encode this same CDR3. V usage is TRBV12-3 or TRBV12-4 and J usage is TRBJ1-2; D is perhaps TRBD1 (6 bases). Between the trimmed V and J ends, which lost 6 bases and 4 bases, there was a span of 9 bases. The CDR3 extends over 12 amino acids. The CDR3 DNA is TGTGCCAGCAGCCTGGGGGCCTATGGCTACACCTTC. Its translation is CASSLGAYGYTF.

The gene calls are TRBV7-2 and TRBJ2-7, with 9 bases fitting TRBD2. CDR3 length: 17 amino acids. In germline, CDR1 is SGHTA, CDR2 FQGNSA. The trim removed 5 bases at V and 7 bases at J, leaving 18 bases unmatched. The CDR3 nucleotides are TGTGCCAGCAGCCCTCCCTCGGGGGGCGGGAGGGCCCGGGAGCAGTACTTC. Amino acid sequence: CASSPPSGGGRAREQYF.

V and J are TRBV18 and TRBJ2-5; D gene uncertain. Germline V gives CDR1 KGHSH, CDR2 LQKENI. The V gene lost 2 bases and the J gene lost 0 bases, with 4 bases spanning the gap. The CDR3 is 13 residues long. The CDR3 here is CASSPANQETQYF. Written as DNA, the CDR3 is TGTGCCAGCTCACCAGCCAACCAAGAGACCCAGTACTTC.

This clone appeared once. The chain uses TRBV12-5 and TRBJ1-3; unclear D gene. The CDR3 contains 14 residues. Deletions cut 1 base from V and 0 bases from J, with 4 bases between. The V gene's germline CDR1 is LGHNT and CDR2 FRNRAP. Here the CDR3 reads CASGLALSGNTIYF. As DNA, the CDR3 is TGTGCTAGTGGTTTGGCCCTCTCTGGAAACACCATATATTTT.

This clone showed up just a few times. The chain employs TRBV4-3 and TRBJ1-3; 11 bases align to TRBD1. Trimming took 9 bases from V and 0 from J; bases not matched to a gene: 7. Per germline, CDR1 LGHNA and CDR2 YSLEER. There are 16 residues in the CDR3. CDR3 coding DNA: TGCGCCAGTACCCGGGACAGGGGGTCCTCTGGAAACACCATATATTTT. It encodes CASTRDRGSSGNTIYF.

The chain joins TRBV6-2 or TRBV6-3 to TRBJ2-7; D uncertain. Germline V CDR1 and CDR2: MNHEY, SVGEGT. V lost 0 bases, J lost 2 bases, and 8 bases lay in between. The CDR3 is 14 amino acids. As DNA, the CDR3 is TGTGCCAGCAGTTACTCGACGATGACCTACGAGCAGTACTTC. This translates into CASSYSTMTYEQYF.

The chain links TRBV21-1 to TRBJ1-2; TRBD1 was called by the table and not checked on the DNA. TRBV21-1 is designated a pseudogene. The CDR3 totals 15 residues. CDR3 sequence reads: CASGSGTGVTHGYTF. The CDR3, as DNA: TGTGCCAGCGGGTCCGGGACAGGGGTCACCCATGGCTACACCTTC.

The chain's CDR3 is CASSPGLAWWDTQYF. The CDR3, as DNA: TGTGCCAGCTCACCCGGACTAGCCTGGTGGGATACGCAGTATTTT. The chain has TRBV18 and TRBJ2-3; 8 nucleotides line up with TRBD2. Unmatched junction bases numbered 8, after V lost 3 bases and J lost 6 bases. The CDR3 extends over 15 amino acids. The germline V gene encodes CDR1 KGHSH and CDR2 LQKENI.

The rearrangement joins TRBV6-5 to TRBJ2-7; 8 bases fit TRBD2. Germline V gene data show CDR1 as MNHEY and CDR2 as SVGAGI. V shed 5 bases and J 6 bases; nucleotides not matched to a gene: 9. The CDR3 length is 14 residues. CDR3 sequence reads: CASSTYGRAGEQYF. CDR3 nucleotide sequence: TGTGCCAGCAGTACTTACGGGAGGGCCGGCGAGCAGTACTTC.

DNA for the CDR3: TGTGCCAGCAAGGACAGGGGGCTCCACAATGAGCAGTTCTTC. Amino acids: CASKDRGLHNEQFF. The chain couples TRBV3-1 (or the pseudogene TRBV3-2) to TRBJ2-1, with 11 bases fitting TRBD1. V lost 7 bases, J lost 5 bases, and 4 bases stayed unmatched. The length of the CDR3 is 14 residues. CDR1 is LGHDT, CDR2 YNNKEL, per germline (reference sequence).

J is TRBJ1-1 and V is TRBV7-2; no reliable D call. CDR3 length equals 13 residues. Trimming stripped 1 base from V and 8 bases from J, with 11 bases between. Germline assignment: CDR1 SGHTA and CDR2 FQGNSA. The CDR3 is CASSLDTVREAFF. The CDR3 DNA is TGTGCCAGCAGCTTAGACACCGTAAGAGAAGCTTTCTTT.

This chain connects TRBV12-3 or TRBV12-4 to TRBJ1-2, with a possible D match to TRBD1 (5 bases). Trimming shortened V by 3 bases and J by 6 bases, and 11 bases separated the two germline ends. The CDR3 spans 13 residues. The CDR3 region is CASSFGRENGYTF. Written as DNA, the CDR3 is TGTGCCAGCAGTTTTGGCAGGGAAAATGGCTACACCTTC.

The rearrangement links TRBV9 to TRBJ1-3, with a tentative D call TRBD1 (6 bases). The CDR3 sequence is 16 residues long. Trimming cost V 3 bases and J 0 bases, with 13 bases left between them. The germline CDR1 and CDR2 sequences are SGDLS and YYNGEE. CDR3 residues: CASSAVRDTSGNTIYF. The CDR3 DNA follows: TGTGCCAGCAGCGCCGTCCGGGACACCTCTGGAAACACCATATATTTT. Variable domain in full (rest from reference TRBV9 and TRBJ1-3): DSGVTQTPKHLITATGQRVTLRCSPRSGDLSVYWYQQSLDQGLQFLIQYYNGEERAKGNILERFSAQQFPDLHSELNLSSLELGDSALYFCASSAVRDTSGNTIYFGEGSWLTVV.

The chain combines TRBV6-2 or TRBV6-3 with TRBJ1-4, with no clear D. Germline CDR1 is MNHEY and CDR2 is SVGEGT. Trimming took off 6 bases at V and 10 bases at J, with 21 bases between the two ends. This CDR3 has 15 residues. CDR3 sequence (DNA): TGTGCCAGCAGCAGTTCCTGGTCAGGTTGGGGAAAACTGTTTTTT. Protein product: CASSSSWSGWGKLFF.

Here the CDR3 DNA reads TGCGCCAGCAGCTTGGAACGTCCGGGTGAAGCTTTCTTT. Amino acid sequence: CASSLERPGEAFF. The chain couples TRBV5-1 to TRBJ1-1; D remains unclear. The CDR3 has 13 amino acids. Germline V gene sequence: CDR1 SGHRS, CDR2 YFSETQ. Trimming removed 0 bases at V and 7 bases at J, with 10 bases between.

As to this clone: An end of the junction differs from the germline gene, which may be a read error. The chain carries TRBV7-7 and TRBJ1-1; tentatively, D is TRBD1 (6 bases). Germline loops: CDR1 SSHAT, CDR2 FNYEAQ (reference sequence). The CDR3 is 15 amino acids. The CDR3 loop is CASSLEQGPNTEAFF. The CDR3 region has the DNA TGTGCTAGCAGCTTAGAACAGGGTCCGAACACTGAAGCTTTCTTT.

The V call is TRBV3-1 (or the pseudogene TRBV3-2), the J call TRBJ2-7; possibly TRBD1 for D (7 bases). The CDR3 is 13 residues long. In germline, CDR1 is LGHDT, CDR2 YNNKEL (reference sequence). V lost 4 bases, J lost 6 bases, and 13 bases lay in between. CDR3: CASSPRQGLEQYF. The CDR3 bases are TGTGCCAGCAGCCCTAGACAGGGACTCGAGCAGTACTTC.

V gene TRBV6-2 or TRBV6-3 combines with J gene TRBJ2-1; TRBD2 matches at 15 bases. Germline V lookup: CDR1 MNHEY, CDR2 SVGEGT. CDR3 size: 19 residues. V dropped 2 bases and J dropped 7; count of bases not matched to a gene: 12. The CDR3 DNA reads TGTGCCAGCAGTTACCCGGGACTAGCGGGAGGCCGACCCGGGAATGAGCAGTTCTTC. This translates into CASSYPGLAGGRPGNEQFF.

This clone was counted a single time. The V and J genes are TRBV20-1 and TRBJ1-2; D is possibly TRBD1 (6 bases). There are 11 residues in the CDR3. V was trimmed by 5 bases and J by 7 bases, leaving 11 bases between them. Per germline, CDR1 DFQATT and CDR2 SNEGSKA (reference sequence). The CDR3 DNA reads TGCAGTGCTTTGAGGACAGTTGGCTACACCTTC. This gives the protein CSALRTVGYTF.

The chain combines TRBV14 with TRBJ2-6; D is unclear. The germline V gene has CDR1 SGHDN and CDR2 FVKESK. This CDR3 comprises 15 residues. V was pared by 3 bases and J by 4 bases, with 10 bases between. CDR3 amino acids: CASSQIGQGANVLTF. CDR3 nucleotides: TGTGCCAGCAGCCAGATAGGGCAGGGGGCCAACGTCCTGACTTTC.

This chain joins TRBV30 and TRBJ2-7, with 8 bases matching TRBD2. This CDR3 contains 15 residues. Germline CDR1 GTSNPN, CDR2 SVGIG (reference sequence). V lost 5 bases and J lost 2; bases outside the gene matches: 11. Here the CDR3 DNA reads TGTGCCTGGGGGCTAGCGGGCGCCTCAGCCTACGAGCAGTACTTC. This encodes CAWGLAGASAYEQYF.

This rearrangement joins TRBV10-2 to TRBJ1-2, with a weak D call TRBD1 (6 bases). Germline CDR1 is WSHSY and CDR2 is SAAADI. Trimming cost V 2 bases and J 4 bases, with 17 bases left between them. The CDR3 contains 16 residues. Here the CDR3 reads CASSETGTADLYGYTF. DNA for the CDR3: TGCGCCAGCAGTGAGACAGGGACCGCAGACCTCTATGGCTACACCTTC.

V and J are TRBV15 and TRBJ2-5; a weak D match, TRBD2 (6 bases). V was trimmed by 1 base and J by 5 bases, leaving 11 bases between them. This CDR3 is 14 amino acids long. Germline V gene lookup returns CDR1 LNHNV and CDR2 YYDKDF (reference sequence). CDR3 residues: CATSRVGGIETQYF. The CDR3 DNA sequence: TGTGCCACCAGCAGAGTGGGGGGTATCGAGACCCAGTACTTC.

The gene calls are TRBV6-5 and TRBJ1-2, with D possibly TRBD1 on 5 matching bases. Trimming shortened V by 5 bases and J by 3 bases, and 7 bases separated the two germline ends. The CDR3 covers 12 residues. Germline CDR1 is MNHEY and CDR2 is SVGAGI. CDR3 region: CASSQGDYGYTF. Here the CDR3 DNA reads TGTGCCAGCAGTCAGGGTGACTATGGCTACACCTTC.

The V and J genes are TRBV2 and TRBJ2-5, with 7 bases lining up with TRBD2. Germline CDR1 SNHLY, CDR2 FYNNEI. Trimming removed 10 bases from V and 5 bases from J; junction bases left unmatched: 16. This CDR3 has 15 residues. CDR3 coding DNA: TGTGCCACCACTGGGGCTAGCGGTCCGGGGGAGACCCAGTACTTC. This gives the protein CATTGASGPGETQYF.

The gene calls are TRBV15 and TRBJ2-1, with 7 bases aligning to TRBD2. Germline V gives CDR1 LNHNV, CDR2 YYDKDF (reference sequence). The junction had 6 bases not matched to a gene; V was cut back by 3 bases and J by 10 bases. The length of the CDR3 is 13 residues. CDR3 protein: CATSRGGVSEQFF. The DNA for the CDR3 is TGTGCCACCAGCAGGGGGGGGGTTTCCGAGCAGTTCTTC.